A selection of T cell receptor beta chains follows, all from one sample in a study of blood T cell repertoires in COVID-19. Libraries were prepared by immunoSEQ multiplex PCR; TCRdb keeps only in-frame clonotypes and omits some of them. The repertoire has approximately 440,000 clones, 90% of them found once; the top ten carry roughly 0.66%. The source material was PBMCs or T cells enriched from blood (not recorded which). The receptors were sampled from a man between 18 and 35 years old who had recovered from COVID-19. CDR3s include the opening cysteine and the closing phenylalanine or tryptophan. The D gene is left open where the match is weak. Only part of the rows carry a size: once, few, many, or a class if the clone is expanded.

v_gene	d_gene	abundance	j_gene	CDR3nt	CDR3aa
TRBV19	TRBD1	NA	TRBJ1-1	TGTGCCAGTAGTATAGCAGTGGCCAGGGGGATTCTTGGCACTGAAGCTTTCTTT	CASSIAVARGILGTEAFF
TRBV6-5	NA	NA	TRBJ2-7	TGTGCCAGCAGTTACTCGATCCTTAGAGAGCAGTACTTC	CASSYSILREQYF
TRBV2	TRBD2	NA	TRBJ2-1	TGTGCCAGCAATATAGCGGGGGGCTCCTACAATGAGCAGTTCTTC	CASNIAGGSYNEQFF
TRBV11-3	NA	NA	TRBJ2-7	TGTGCCAGCAGCTCAGAGTCGGGTACCTACGAGCAGTACTTC	CASSSESGTYEQYF
TRBV19	TRBD1	NA	TRBJ1-1	TGTGCCAGTAGTATGATTCAGGGGGGAAATACTGAAGCTTTCTTT	CASSMIQGGNTEAFF
TRBV5-3	NA	NA	TRBJ1-5	TGTGCCAGAACCAATATCGGGGAGGCGGTTAGCAATCAGCCCCAGCATTTT	CARTNIGEAVSNQPQHF
TRBV11-2	NA	NA	TRBJ2-1	TGTGCCAGCAGCTCCCGTCATGAGCAGTTCTTC	CASSSRHEQFF
TRBV19	TRBD1	once	TRBJ2-2	TGTGCCAGTAGTAGCACCGGGACAGGGAACACCGGGGAGCTGTTTTTT	CASSSTGTGNTGELFF
TRBV6-5	TRBD1	NA	TRBJ1-4	TGTGCCAGCAGTTACTCGGGACAGGAGTCTGAAAAACTGTTTTTT	CASSYSGQESEKLFF
TRBV2	NA	NA	TRBJ2-5	TGTGCCAGCAGTGAGGGGGCGGGACTACAAGAGACCCAGTACTTC	CASSEGAGLQETQYF
TRBV13	NA	NA	TRBJ1-1	TGTGCCAGCAGCCCAGGGGCCATGAACACTGAAGCTTTCTTT	CASSPGAMNTEAFF
TRBV5-6	TRBD1	once	TRBJ2-5	TGTGCCAGCAGCTGGAGTGGGTGGGCACGGACAGGAGCAGAAGAGACCCAGTACTTC	CASSWSGWARTGAEETQYF
TRBV2	TRBD1	NA	TRBJ1-1	TGTGCCAGCAGCAACAGGGGGAGGATCCCTGAAGCTTTCTTT	CASSNRGRIPEAFF
TRBV3-1/TRBV3-2	TRBD2	NA	TRBJ2-7	TGTGCCAGCAGCCAAGAGTCGAGCGGGAGAGGCGAGCAGTACTTC	CASSQESSGRGEQYF
TRBV7-2	TRBD2	NA	TRBJ2-7	TGTGCCAGCAGCTTGGGACTAGCGGAGAGATACGAGCAGTACTTC	CASSLGLAERYEQYF
TRBV28	TRBD1	NA	TRBJ1-5	TGTGCCAGCAGTGTATCACAGGGGCTTTACAATCAGCCCCAGCATTTT	CASSVSQGLYNQPQHF
TRBV9	NA	NA	TRBJ1-5	TGTGCCAGCAGTCCCGGGGGGGAAGGACAGCCCCAGCATTTT	CASSPGGEGQPQHF
TRBV4-1	NA	NA	TRBJ1-6	TGCGCCAGCAGCCAAGACGACCGGGACTTTGTCGGCTCACCCCTCCACTTT	CASSQDDRDFVGSPLHF
TRBV2	TRBD1	NA	TRBJ1-3	TGTGCCAGCAGCGGACAGGGGGCTGGAAACACCATATATTTT	CASSGQGAGNTIYF
TRBV10-2	TRBD1	NA	TRBJ1-2	TGCGCCAGCAGCCCCGACAGGGGAGAGAGCTACACCTTC	CASSPDRGESYTF
TRBV28	TRBD1	NA	TRBJ1-6	TGTGCCAGCAGAGGAGGACAGGGCGGTGGATCACCCCTCCACTTT	CASRGGQGGGSPLHF
TRBV11-3	TRBD1	NA	TRBJ1-2	TGTGCCAGCAGCCGTTCCGACAGGGTTCATTATGGCTACACCTTC	CASSRSDRVHYGYTF
TRBV28	NA	NA	TRBJ1-2	TGTGCCAGCAGTCTTACAGGGAGGGGGGACTATGGCTACACCTTC	CASSLTGRGDYGYTF
TRBV3-1/TRBV3-2	NA	NA	TRBJ2-3	TGTGCCAGCAGCCTTCGGGGGACAGATACGCAGTATTTT	CASSLRGTDTQYF
TRBV10-3	NA	NA	TRBJ1-1	TGTGCCATCAGCCGAACAGGGAACACTGAAGCTTTCTTT	CAISRTGNTEAFF
TRBV7-8	TRBD2	NA	TRBJ2-2	TGTGCCAGCAGCTTCGCCGGGACTAGGAGCAGGGAGCTGTTTTTT	CASSFAGTRSRELFF
TRBV5-4	TRBD1	NA	TRBJ1-2	TGTGCCAGCAGCACGGGGACAGCTCGGGGTAACTATGGCTACACCTTC	CASSTGTARGNYGYTF
TRBV18	TRBD1	NA	TRBJ1-1	TGTGCCAGCTCACCGACGGGGACAGTGAACACTGAAGCTTTCTTT	CASSPTGTVNTEAFF
TRBV28	TRBD1	NA	TRBJ1-5	TGTGCCAGCAGTAAGACAGGGGGTGACAATCAGCCCCAGCATTTT	CASSKTGGDNQPQHF
TRBV6-5	TRBD1	NA	TRBJ1-5	TGTGCCAGCAGAGCAGGGGGCGCGACTAATCAGCCCCAGCATTTT	CASRAGGATNQPQHF
TRBV7-9	TRBD1	NA	TRBJ2-1	TGTGCCAGCAGCCCCCGGGGACAGGGGTGGAATGAGCAGTTCTTC	CASSPRGQGWNEQFF
TRBV6-5	NA	NA	TRBJ2-2	TGTGCCAGCAGCTTTCTGAACACCGGGGAGCTGTTTTTT	CASSFLNTGELFF
TRBV30	TRBD1	once	TRBJ1-3	TGTGCCTGGAGTGTAGGACAGGCCTCTGGAAACACCATATATTTT	CAWSVGQASGNTIYF
TRBV6-1	NA	NA	TRBJ2-6	TGTGCCAGCAGTGAACAGACTGGGGCCAACGTCCTGACTTTC	CASSEQTGANVLTF
TRBV7-9	TRBD2	once	TRBJ2-3	TGTGCCAGCAGCTTACCCCAAGGAGCGGGAGGGGGCACAGATACGCAGTATTTT	CASSLPQGAGGGTDTQYF
TRBV19	NA	NA	TRBJ1-2	TGTGCCAGTAGTATTAGCTTCACTGGTGGTGGCTACACCTTC	CASSISFTGGGYTF
TRBV15	NA	NA	TRBJ1-4	TGTGCCACCAGCGGGCCGGACTCTGCTAATGAAAAACTGTTTTTT	CATSGPDSANEKLFF
TRBV11-1	NA	once	TRBJ2-5	TGTGCCAGCAGCTTAAGCGGCTCGAAACAAGAGACCCAGTACTTC	CASSLSGSKQETQYF
TRBV12-3/TRBV12-4	TRBD1	NA	TRBJ1-2	TGTGCCAGCAGTCCGCACAGGGGGGGCTACACCTTC	CASSPHRGGYTF
TRBV3-1/TRBV3-2	NA	NA	TRBJ2-5	TGTGCCAGCAGCCAAGCTGCAGGGGGGAGCGAGACCCAGTACTTC	CASSQAAGGSETQYF
TRBV5-1	NA	NA	TRBJ1-4	TGCGCCAGCAGCTTGTTAGATAAAGATAATGAAAAACTGTTTTTT	CASSLLDKDNEKLFF
TRBV9	NA	NA	TRBJ1-5	TGTGCCAGCAGCGTAAATCTTAATCAGCCCCAGCATTTT	CASSVNLNQPQHF
TRBV5-1	NA	NA	TRBJ1-5	TGCGCCAGCAGCTTGGGTGGGGGCCAGCCCCAGCATTTT	CASSLGGGQPQHF
TRBV3-1/TRBV3-2	TRBD2	NA	TRBJ2-5	TGTGCCAGCAGCCAACCTAGCGGGAGGGAAGAGACCCAGTACTTC	CASSQPSGREETQYF
TRBV6-4	TRBD1	NA	TRBJ1-6	TGTGCCAGCAGATTACAGGGGTCCGCCTATAATTCACCCCTCCACTTT	CASRLQGSAYNSPLHF
TRBV14	NA	NA	TRBJ1-4	TGTGCCAGCAGCCAAGATTATCGTAATGAAAAACTGTTTTTT	CASSQDYRNEKLFF
TRBV28	TRBD1	NA	TRBJ2-1	TGTGCCACCAGGGTGGACAGGGGGTACAATGAGCAGTTCTTC	CATRVDRGYNEQFF
TRBV6-5	TRBD1	NA	TRBJ1-2	TGTGCCAGCGGGAGAGGGGGCGGCTATGGCTACACCTTC	CASGRGGGYGYTF